Sequencing of this TCR beta chain was carried out in a study of response to subunit inactivated influenza vaccine. Study-level findings and limits: Researchers suggested that each seasonal influenza vaccination recruits few new T cells.

The junction had 6 bases not matched to a gene; V was cut back by 4 bases and J by 5 bases. Germline values: CDR1 LGHNA, CDR2 YNFKEQ. The CDR3 runs to 16 residues. Comment on this clonotype: Its cognate antigen is unknown.

A single record per CDR3 protein comes from TCRdb applying MiXCR to the RT-PCR reads. Altogether about half a million distinct CDR3 sequences are present, approximately 11% being singletons, with the ten largest covering over 9.5%. The chain recombines TRBV4-2 with TRBJ2-1, with 12 positions matching TRBD2. The sequencing used PBMCs from blood, collected 40 to 50 days after vaccination. This sequence was found in a middle-aged man who received an inactivated influenza vaccine. CDR3: CASSPRLAGVNNEQFF. Written as DNA, the CDR3 is TGTGCCAGCAGCCCCCGACTAGCGGGAGTCAACAATGAGCAGTTCTTC.